This is a list of T cell receptor beta chains from one sample in a study of OX40 agonist ivuxolimab in advanced cancers. TCRdb's copy holds only in-frame clones and misses some; the assay was immunoSEQ multiplex PCR. The repertoire holds approximately 74,000 clones, with 90% to 95% as singletons. The material sequenced was CD4+ or CD8+ T cells sorted from blood, taken in a trial of the OX40 agonist ivuxolimab. The receptor set was obtained from an adult with an advanced solid tumor such as melanoma, head and neck, liver or kidney cancer. CDR3s include the opening cysteine and the closing phenylalanine or tryptophan. The D gene is left open where the match is weak.

TRBJ1-2 | - | TRBV7-9 | 15 | CASSLGAATNYGYTF | TGTGCCAGCAGCTTAGGAGCTGCAACCAACTATGGCTACACCTTC
TRBJ2-5 | TRBD2 | TRBV2 | 15 | CASSGERGGQETQYF | TGTGCCAGCAGTGGGGAGCGGGGGGGCCAAGAGACCCAGTACTTC
TRBJ2-1 | - | TRBV6-5 | 15 | CASSYDSNLYNEQFF | TGTGCCAGCAGTTACGACAGTAACCTCTACAATGAGCAGTTCTTC
TRBJ2-3 | - | TRBV7-2 | 16 | CASSVTGYLRTDTQYF | TGTGCCAGCAGCGTGACAGGTTACCTGCGCACAGATACGCAGTATTTT
TRBJ2-1 | - | TRBV18 | 15 | CASSPIVANQNEQFF | TGTGCCAGCTCACCAATTGTTGCTAACCAGAATGAGCAGTTCTTC
TRBJ2-7 | - | TRBV29-1 | 12 | CSAAESSYEQYF | TGCAGCGCCGCTGAAAGCTCCTACGAGCAGTACTTC
TRBJ2-7 | - | TRBV5-6 | 15 | CASSGRGTSSYEQYF | TGTGCCAGCAGCGGACGGGGGACGTCTTCCTACGAGCAGTACTTC
TRBJ2-6 | - | TRBV25-1 | 17 | CASSEERGASGANVLTF | TGTGCCAGCAGTGAAGAGAGGGGGGCCTCTGGGGCCAACGTCCTGACTTTC
TRBJ1-1 | - | TRBV10-3 | 16 | CAISRYDSLENTEAFF | TGTGCCATCAGTCGGTATGACAGCTTGGAGAACACTGAAGCTTTCTTT
TRBJ1-1 | - | TRBV11-2 | 13 | CASTLRLNTEAFF | TGTGCCAGCACCCTTAGACTGAACACTGAAGCTTTCTTT
TRBJ2-3 | TRBD2 | TRBV18 | 15 | CASSEAGGVTDTQYF | TGTGCCAGCTCGGAAGCGGGAGGTGTAACAGATACGCAGTATTTT